This T cell receptor beta chain is drawn from a study of T cell repertoires in cytomegalovirus infection. For the study at large: Carrying CMV and the relevant HLA type showed in public TCR beta signatures.

TCRdb recomputed calls from the reads with MiXCR, one row per CDR3 protein. The top ten hold roughly 25% of the sample, which has about 490,000 distinct CDR3 sequences, more than 15% seen once. Regarding the study as a whole: Ex vivo, HLA-C-restricted CMV-specific TCR beta clonotypes prevailed over the rest of the response. There were carriers of CMV plus the relevant HLA, and cumulative public TCR beta family frequency identified them.

This CDR3 is built from 14 residues. V was cut by 3 bases and J by 1 base, with 7 bases left in between. Germline CDR1 is MNHEY and CDR2 is SMNVEV (reference sequence). Many counts were recorded for this clonotype. The antigen is unknown. Sample: CD8+ T cells from PBMCs. The chain carries TRBV27 and TRBJ1-5; TRBD1 is a possible D gene (5 bases). The clonotype was recovered from a human donor in good health (CMV status not recorded). Some clones in this sample may be carry-over from other donors' samples. The CDR3: CASSFQGSNQPQHF. CDR3 DNA: TGTGCCAGCAGTTTTCAGGGAAGCAATCAGCCCCAGCATTTT.